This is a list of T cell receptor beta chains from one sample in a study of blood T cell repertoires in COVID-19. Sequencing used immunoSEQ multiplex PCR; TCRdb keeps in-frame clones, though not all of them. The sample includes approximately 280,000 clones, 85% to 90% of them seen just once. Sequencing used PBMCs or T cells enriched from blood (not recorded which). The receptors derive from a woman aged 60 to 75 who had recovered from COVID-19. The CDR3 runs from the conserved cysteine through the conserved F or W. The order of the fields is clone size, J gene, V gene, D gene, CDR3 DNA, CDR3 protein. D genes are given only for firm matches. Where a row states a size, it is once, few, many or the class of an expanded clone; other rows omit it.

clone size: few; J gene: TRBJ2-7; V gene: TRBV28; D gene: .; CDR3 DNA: TGTGCCAGCAGTTTACTTGCGAGTTCCTACGAGCAGTACTTC; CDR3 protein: CASSLLASSYEQYF
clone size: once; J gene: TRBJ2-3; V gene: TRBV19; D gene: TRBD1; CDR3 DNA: TGTGCCAGTAGTAACAGGGGTCAAAGCACAGATACGCAGTATTTT; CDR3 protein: CASSNRGQSTDTQYF
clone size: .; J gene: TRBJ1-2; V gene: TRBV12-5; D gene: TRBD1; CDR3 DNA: TGTGCTAGTGGTCGGTGGACAGGGGGCGTCAATGGCTACACCTTC; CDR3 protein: CASGRWTGGVNGYTF
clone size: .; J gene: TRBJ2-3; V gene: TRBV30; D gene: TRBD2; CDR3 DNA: TGTGCCTGCGAAGTCGGGACTAGCGGGGGGACAGATACGCAGTATTTT; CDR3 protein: CACEVGTSGGTDTQYF
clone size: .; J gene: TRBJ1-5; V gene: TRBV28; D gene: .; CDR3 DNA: TGTGCCAGCAGTATCACGGGACAAGGGAGCAACAATCAGCCCCAGCATTTT; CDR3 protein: CASSITGQGSNNQPQHF
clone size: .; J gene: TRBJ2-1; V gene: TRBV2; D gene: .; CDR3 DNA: TGTGCCAGCAGTGGGAGGTCGGCGAGGAGCTCCTACAATGAGCAGTTCTTC; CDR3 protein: CASSGRSARSSYNEQFF
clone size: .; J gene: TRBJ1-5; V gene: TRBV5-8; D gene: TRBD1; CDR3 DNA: TGTGCCAGCAGCTCGACAGGGGGAGGAAGCAATCAGCCCCAGCATTTT; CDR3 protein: CASSSTGGGSNQPQHF
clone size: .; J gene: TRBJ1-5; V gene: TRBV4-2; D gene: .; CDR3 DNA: TGTGCCAGCAGCCAAGATGTACGCAGGTCGAATCAGCCCCAGCATTTT; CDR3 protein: CASSQDVRRSNQPQHF
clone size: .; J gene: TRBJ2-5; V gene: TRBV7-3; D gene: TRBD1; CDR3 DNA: TGTGCCAGCAGCAGGGGAGGACAGGGACGGGGAGAGACCCAGTACTTC; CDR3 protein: CASSRGGQGRGETQYF
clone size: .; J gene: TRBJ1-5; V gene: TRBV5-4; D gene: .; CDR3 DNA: TGTGCCAGCAGCTTGGATGGGGGGAATCAGCCCCAGCATTTT; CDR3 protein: CASSLDGGNQPQHF
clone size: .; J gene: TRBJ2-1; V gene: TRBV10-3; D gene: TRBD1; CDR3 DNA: TGTGCCATCGGACAGGGGGTAAACAATGAGCAGTTCTTC; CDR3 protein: CAIGQGVNNEQFF
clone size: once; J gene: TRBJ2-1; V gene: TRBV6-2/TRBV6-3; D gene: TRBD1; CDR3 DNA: TGTGCCAGCAGTAATCCGGGACAGAGGGGCAATGAGCAGTTCTTC; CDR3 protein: CASSNPGQRGNEQFF
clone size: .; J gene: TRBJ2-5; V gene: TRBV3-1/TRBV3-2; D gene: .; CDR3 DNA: TGTGCCAGCAGCCAAGATCATCGCAGAACCCAGTACTTC; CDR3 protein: CASSQDHRRTQYF
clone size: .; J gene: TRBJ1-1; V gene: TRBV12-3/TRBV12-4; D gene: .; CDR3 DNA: TGTGCCAGCAGAGGACTCCTGGGCACTGAAGCTTTCTTT; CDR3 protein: CASRGLLGTEAFF
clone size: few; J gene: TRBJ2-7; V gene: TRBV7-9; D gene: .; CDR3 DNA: TGTGCCAGCAGCTTTGATGGGCAAGAGCAGTACTTC; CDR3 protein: CASSFDGQEQYF
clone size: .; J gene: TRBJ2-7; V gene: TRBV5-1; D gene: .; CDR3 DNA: TGCGCCAGCAGCTTGGGACATTCCGAGCAGTACTTC; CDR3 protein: CASSLGHSEQYF
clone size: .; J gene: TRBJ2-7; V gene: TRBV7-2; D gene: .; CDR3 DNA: TGTGCCAGCAGCTTACAGGGGGGATCCTACGAGCAGTACTTC; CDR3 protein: CASSLQGGSYEQYF
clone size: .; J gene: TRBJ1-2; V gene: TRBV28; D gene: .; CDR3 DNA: TGTGCCAGCAGTTTCCGGACTTATAACTATGGCTACACCTTC; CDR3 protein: CASSFRTYNYGYTF
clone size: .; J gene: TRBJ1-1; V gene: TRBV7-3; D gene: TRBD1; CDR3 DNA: TGTGCCAGCAGATTCGACTCCGGGACAGGCGACACTGAAGCTTTCTTT; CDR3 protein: CASRFDSGTGDTEAFF
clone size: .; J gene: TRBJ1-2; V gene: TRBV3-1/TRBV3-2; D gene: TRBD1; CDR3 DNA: TGTGCCAGCAGCCGACAGGGGGGGCCTAACTATGGCTACACCTTC; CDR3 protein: CASSRQGGPNYGYTF
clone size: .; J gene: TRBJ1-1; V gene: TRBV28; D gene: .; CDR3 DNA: TGTGCCAGCAGTGATAACCCGTCAGGGGTGGATGAAGCTTTCTTT; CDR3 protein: CASSDNPSGVDEAFF
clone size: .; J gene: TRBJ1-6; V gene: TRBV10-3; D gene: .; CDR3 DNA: TGTGCCATCAGGGGACGGACAGATAGAAATTCACCCCTCCACTTT; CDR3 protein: CAIRGRTDRNSPLHF
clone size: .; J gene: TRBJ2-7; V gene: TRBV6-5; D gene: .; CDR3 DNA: TGTGCCAGCTGCGAGTGGTTGAGCTCCTACGAGCAGTACTTC; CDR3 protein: CASCEWLSSYEQYF
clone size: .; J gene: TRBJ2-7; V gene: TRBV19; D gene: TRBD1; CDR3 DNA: TGTGCCAGTAGTGGGGGACAGGGGGCCTACGAGCAGTACTTC; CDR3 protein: CASSGGQGAYEQYF
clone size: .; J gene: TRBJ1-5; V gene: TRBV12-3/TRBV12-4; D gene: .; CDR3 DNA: TGTGCCAGCAGTTTACGGTATCAGCCCCAGCATTTT; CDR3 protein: CASSLRYQPQHF
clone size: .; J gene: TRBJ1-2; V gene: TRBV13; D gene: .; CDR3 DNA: TGTGCCAGCCACACGAGAGGGGGGGCGCGAGGCTACACCTTC; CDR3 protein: CASHTRGGARGYTF
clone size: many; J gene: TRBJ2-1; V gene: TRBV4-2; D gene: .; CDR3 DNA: TGTGCCAGCAGCCAAGAAGGTAGGGCCTGGCGGGGTAATGAGCAGTTCTTC; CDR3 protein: CASSQEGRAWRGNEQFF
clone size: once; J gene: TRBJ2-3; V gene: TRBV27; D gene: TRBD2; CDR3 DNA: TGTGCCAGCAGTTTACGCGGGAGGGGAGCAGATACGCAGTATTTT; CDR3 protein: CASSLRGRGADTQYF
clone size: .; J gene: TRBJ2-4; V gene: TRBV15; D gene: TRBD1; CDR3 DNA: TGTGCCACCAGCAGCCTTACAGGGGGTAAAAACATTCAGTACTTC; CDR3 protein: CATSSLTGGKNIQYF
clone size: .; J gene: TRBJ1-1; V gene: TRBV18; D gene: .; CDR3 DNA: TGTGCCAGCTCTCTGAGTTACACTGAAGCTTTCTTT; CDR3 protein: CASSLSYTEAFF